The count of the clone carrying this T cell receptor (beta chain) is one. CDR1 LNHDA and CDR2 SQIVND come from the germline V gene (reference sequence). This CDR3 region has 13 residues. V was clipped by 11 bases and J by 0 bases, with 10 bases between them. These data are taken from a study of cytomegalovirus exposure and HLA in healthy donors. The PCR ran on 60 Vbeta and 13 Jbeta primers. Sequenced by immunoSEQ multiplex PCR; TCRdb stores in-frame clones only, minus some. The sample holds some 120,000 clones; about 75% are singletons and the top ten take approximately 12%. The sequencing input was PBMCs. This TCR came from a woman aged 40 to 50 in good health and CMV-seropositive. V usage is TRBV19 and J usage is TRBJ2-2; possibly TRBD2 for D (5 bases). The CDR3 coding sequence is TGTGCCTCTAGCAGACCGAACACCGGGGAGCTGTTTTTT. Translated, it gives CASSRPNTGELFF.